The rows below give T cell receptor beta chains drawn from one sample of a study of post-analysis software for immune sequencing data. From the PCR reads, TCRdb called clonotypes with MiXCR, one entry per CDR3 protein. The data show 170,000 or so distinct CDR3 sequences, 30% seen once. Sequenced material: blood. The receptors come from a girl under 18 with multiple sclerosis. CDR3s include the opening cysteine and the closing phenylalanine or tryptophan. The D gene is left open where the match is weak. Size tells how often a clone was seen (once, few, many) or the class of an expanded clone, and some rows leave it out.

d_call j_call v_call clone_size cdr3_nt cdr3_aa
TRBD2 TRBJ2-3 TRBV12-3/TRBV12-4 few TGTGCCAGCACCCTGCGGGAGGGTCTTTGGACGCAGTATTTT CASTLREGLWTQYF
NA TRBJ2-3 TRBV14 NA TGTGCCAGCAGCGGCGGGTTGGAGGATACGCAGTATTTT CASSGGLEDTQYF
NA TRBJ2-7 TRBV27 NA TGTGCCAGCAAGAGGGGAGTTGGTGGCGAGCAGTACTTC CASKRGVGGEQYF
NA TRBJ2-1 TRBV7-6 few TGTGCCAGCAGCCGCGCCTCGGCCTCCTACAATGAGCAGTTCTTC CASSRASASYNEQFF
TRBD1 TRBJ2-3 TRBV24-1 many TGTGCCACCAGTGATACAGGGGTCACAGATACGCAGTATTTT CATSDTGVTDTQYF
NA TRBJ1-1 TRBV10-3 few TGTGCCATCAGTGCGGGGCTGGGCACTGAAGCTTTCTTT CAISAGLGTEAFF
TRBD2 TRBJ2-5 TRBV20-1 few TGCAGTGCTGAGGGACTAGCGGCGTACCAAGAGACCCAGTACTTC CSAEGLAAYQETQYF
NA TRBJ2-7 TRBV10-3 many TGTGCCATCCAGTCGGCAGGCGTTAGCTCCTACGAGCAGTACTTC CAIQSAGVSSYEQYF
NA TRBJ2-7 TRBV6-5 NA TGTGCCAGCAGTTACTCCAATTGGTATGAGCAGTACTTC CASSYSNWYEQYF
NA TRBJ1-4 TRBV12-3/TRBV12-4 few TGTGCCAGCAGTTTGGTCATAAATGAAAAACTGTTTTTT CASSLVINEKLFF
TRBD2 TRBJ2-7 TRBV27 many TGTGCCAGCAGTATTAGCGGGAGTTCCTACGAGCAGTACTTC CASSISGSSYEQYF
NA TRBJ1-5 TRBV12-3/TRBV12-4 few TGTGCCAGCAGCATGGGGGCAAATCAGCCCCAGCATTTT CASSMGANQPQHF
TRBD1 TRBJ2-3 TRBV5-1 NA TGCGCCAGCAGAACTGGACAGGAGCGCACAGATACGCAGTATTTT CASRTGQERTDTQYF
TRBD2 TRBJ2-7 TRBV29-1 many TGCAGCGTTGCCCAGGGGACTAGCGGTTCCTACGAGCAGTACTTC CSVAQGTSGSYEQYF
NA TRBJ1-4 TRBV28 NA TGTGCCAGCAGTTTAATCGTTAGACAGGCAACTAATGAAAAACTGTTTTTT CASSLIVRQATNEKLFF
NA TRBJ2-3 TRBV20-1 many TGCAGTGCTAGTCGGGATCATGATACGCAGTATTTT CSASRDHDTQYF
TRBD1 TRBJ1-3 TRBV6-5 NA TGTGCCAGCAGGGACAGGGTCTCTGGAAACACCATATATTTT CASRDRVSGNTIYF
NA TRBJ1-2 TRBV20-1 many TGCAGTGCAAGGGAGGAACTACAATATGGCTACACCTTC CSAREELQYGYTF
TRBD1 TRBJ1-1 TRBV10-3 NA TGTGCCATCAGTGAGTCGAGGGACAGGAACACTGAAGCTTTCTTT CAISESRDRNTEAFF
TRBD1 TRBJ2-7 TRBV27 many TGTGCCAGCAGCGCCGGGACAGACTATTCATACGAGCAGTACTTC CASSAGTDYSYEQYF
TRBD2 TRBJ2-3 TRBV30 NA TGTGCCTGGATAATGGGACTAGCGGGCACAGATACGCAGTATTTT CAWIMGLAGTDTQYF
TRBD1 TRBJ2-1 TRBV28 many TGTGCCAGCAGTGCGTCGCCGGGACAGGGTTACAATGAGCAGTTCTTC CASSASPGQGYNEQFF
NA TRBJ2-5 TRBV6-6 NA TGTGCCAGCACTCGACCGAGGGAGACCCAGTACTTC CASTRPRETQYF
TRBD2 TRBJ2-1 TRBV6-5 NA TGTGCCAGCAGTAATAGCGGGAGAGGCGGATACAATGAGCAGTTCTTC CASSNSGRGGYNEQFF
NA TRBJ1-6 TRBV6-5 few TGTGCCAGCAAACGGACCAGCGAAAATTCACCCCTCCACTTT CASKRTSENSPLHF
NA TRBJ1-1 TRBV20-1 NA TGCAGTGCTAGAGGAAGGCTGGGGAACACTGAAGCTTTCTTT CSARGRLGNTEAFF
TRBD2 TRBJ2-3 TRBV4-1 many TGCGCCAGCAGCCAAGAACGGACTAGCTCCGATACGCAGTATTTT CASSQERTSSDTQYF
NA TRBJ1-2 TRBV10-3 many TGTGCCATCACCGCACAGGAGGGGAATGGCTACACCTTC CAITAQEGNGYTF
TRBD2 TRBJ2-3 TRBV29-1 few TGCAGCGTTGCCGGCGGGGGAAGCGGGTTCACAGATACGCAGTATTTT CSVAGGGSGFTDTQYF
TRBD2 TRBJ2-7 TRBV3-1 many TGTGCCAGCAGCCAAGGACTAGCGGGATCCTACGAGCAGTACTTC CASSQGLAGSYEQYF
TRBD1 TRBJ1-2 TRBV6-6 many TGTGCCAGCAGTCAAGGGGGCGCGACGGTCGGCTACACCTTC CASSQGGATVGYTF
NA TRBJ1-1 TRBV29-1 NA TGCAGCGTTCGACGCCCCGCGGTAGGGACTGAAGCTTTCTTT CSVRRPAVGTEAFF
NA TRBJ2-7 TRBV6-1 NA TGTGCCAGCAGTGACGGAGAGACCCGGTACTTC CASSDGETRYF
TRBD2 TRBJ2-1 TRBV7-9 NA TGTGCCAGCAGCTTAGGTCTAGCGGAGCACCGTTACAATGAGCAGTTCTTC CASSLGLAEHRYNEQFF
NA TRBJ1-5 TRBV5-6 few TGTGCCAGCAGCTTACAGGGACGGCAGCCCCAGCATTTT CASSLQGRQPQHF
NA TRBJ2-5 TRBV6-1 NA TGTGCCACCTCCGGGGGACGTCCAAACCAAGAGACCCAGTACTTC CATSGGRPNQETQYF
TRBD1 TRBJ2-1 TRBV10-3 many TGTGCCATCAATCCGGGACAGGGGTATAATGAGCAGTTCTTC CAINPGQGYNEQFF
TRBD1 TRBJ1-2 TRBV10-2 NA TGCGCCACCACGACAGGGTCGGATGGCTACACCTTC CATTTGSDGYTF
NA TRBJ1-1 TRBV12-3/TRBV12-4 few TGTGCCAGCAGTTTACACCTCGGACGGTTTAACATGAACACTGAAGCTTTCTTT CASSLHLGRFNMNTEAFF
TRBD1 TRBJ2-1 TRBV28 few TGTGCCAGCAGTTCCGGGACAGGGGTGGGCGAGCAGTTCTTC CASSSGTGVGEQFF
NA TRBJ2-1 TRBV11-2 few TGTGCCAGCAGCCAAAATGTTTTTTACAATGAGCAGTTCTTC CASSQNVFYNEQFF
NA TRBJ1-3 TRBV6-5 few TGTGCCAGCAGAAAGACAGTCTCTGGAAACACCATATATTTT CASRKTVSGNTIYF
NA TRBJ1-3 TRBV10-3 NA TGTGCCATCAGTGAGGAACCCAGAAGGAACACCATATATTTT CAISEEPRRNTIYF
NA TRBJ1-1 TRBV27 few TGTGCCAGCAGTTTAAGCCAGCTCAACACTGAAGCTTTCTTT CASSLSQLNTEAFF
TRBD2 TRBJ2-1 TRBV27 few TGTGCCAGCAGTATCGCGGGAGGGGACAATGAGCAGTTCTTC CASSIAGGDNEQFF
TRBD2 TRBJ2-1 TRBV14 NA TGTGCCAGCAGCCACCGGGGGGGGGTCCACAATGAGCAGTTCTTC CASSHRGGVHNEQFF
TRBD2 TRBJ2-7 TRBV6-2/TRBV6-3 few TGTGCCAGCAGTTCCTTCTCGATCGGGAGGGCCTACGAGCAGTACTTC CASSSFSIGRAYEQYF
TRBD2 TRBJ2-2 TRBV11-3 NA TGTGCCAGCAGCTTACTAGCGGAAACCGGGGAGCTGTTTTTT CASSLLAETGELFF
NA TRBJ2-5 TRBV14 few TGTGCCAGCAGCCCCGTAGGACAAGAGACCCAGTACTTC CASSPVGQETQYF
NA TRBJ2-1 TRBV18 few TGTGCCAGCTCACCCCAGGGTATGAATGAGCAGTTCTTC CASSPQGMNEQFF
NA TRBJ2-7 TRBV30 NA TGTGCCTGGAAGAGGGGCAGGGAGTTCTACGAGCAGTACTTC CAWKRGREFYEQYF
TRBD2 TRBJ2-1 TRBV5-1 many TGCGCCAGCAGCTCGACTAGCGGGAGGCCCTACAATGAGCAGTTCTTC CASSSTSGRPYNEQFF
TRBD2 TRBJ2-1 TRBV11-3 NA TGTGCCAGCAGCCAAATAACGGGAGGCGTAAATGAGCAGTTCTTC CASSQITGGVNEQFF
NA TRBJ1-1 TRBV25-1 NA TGTGCCAGCAATTCCTCGAACACTGAAGCTTTCTTT CASNSSNTEAFF
NA TRBJ1-5 TRBV6-1 NA TGTGCCAGCAGCCTAACCCATAGGGGGGGAGGCAATCAGCCCCAGCATTTT CASSLTHRGGGNQPQHF
TRBD2 TRBJ2-3 TRBV12-3/TRBV12-4 many TGTGCCAGCAGTGCAACTAGCGGGAAAACAGATACGCAGTATTTT CASSATSGKTDTQYF
TRBD1 TRBJ2-7 TRBV4-1 many TGCGCCAGCAGCCAGGGGGGACAGGGAGACTACGAGCAGTACTTC CASSQGGQGDYEQYF
NA TRBJ2-3 TRBV6-1 few TGTGCCAGCAGTGAAGGCGGGACAACCCTAGATGCGCAGTATTTT CASSEGGTTLDAQYF
NA TRBJ1-2 TRBV14 NA TGTGCCAGCAGCCAAACATCCGGCTACACCTTC CASSQTSGYTF